This T cell receptor beta chain derives from a study of shared clonotypes between healthy human individuals (dated by TCRdb to 2020 to 2021). Study-wide context: The cohort included three men and a couple of women between 18 and 49 years of age. Libraries were prepared and TCR repertoires were sequenced by different laboratories using diverse techniques, in order to increase sequencing depth and limit assay-specific biases. For each donor, CD4 naive and CD4 memory were each given three plates, CD8 naive was given two plates, and CD8 memory was given one plate. The study deeply sequenced blood TCR repertoires of about 5 healthy adults to estimate repertoire size and the extent of clonotype sharing between individuals. Each donor's leukapheresis produced roughly between roughly 0.85 and 9.5 billion PBMCs.

Donors were healthy HIV-negative adults with no recently reported acute infections or vaccinations. Every donor was a Caucasian adult living in Nashville, Tennessee, USA. CD4+ T cells were enriched by magnetic negative selection, after which naive cells were positively selected on CD45RA and the negative fraction was taken as the memory subset. Blood was collected by leukapheresis, and PBMCs were isolated by Ficoll-Histopaque density gradient centrifugation and then cryopreserved in liquid nitrogen vapor phase. Analytical flow cytometry was used to check the purity and quantity of each magnetically sorted T cell population. Each sorted fraction had its genomic DNA isolated and then quantified by UV absorbance on a Nanodrop 2000c. The paper as a whole reports these results and caveats: Compared with non-shared clonotypes, the clonotypes found in all four sorted-subset donors had higher generation probabilities. The small number of donors limited the genetic and exposure-history diversity represented. Pairwise subsampling indicated that sequencing depth was expected to affect the degree of clonotype sharing among donors. Only blood was sampled, and tissue TCR repertoires likely differ from those in blood. Incomplete sequencing was indicated by rarefaction of sorted-subset datasets, despite the large sequencing depth. Naive subsets generally had larger estimated clonotype richness than memory subsets did. When several donors were compared, the shared fraction of clonotypes was approximately 5% for naive CD4, about 4% for naive CD8, about 2.4% for memory CD4, and 0.35% to 0.4% for memory CD8.

Comment on this clone: Its antigen is still unknown. No base quality values were provided; no much bigger clone lies one nucleotide off.

Via the germline V gene, CDR1 is SQVTM and CDR2 ANQGSEA. The V end gives up 7 bases and the J end 8 bases, leaving 9 bases in the junction not matched to a gene. The CDR3 starts with the cysteine, ends with the phenylalanine, and has 14 residues. Only the CDR3 DNA stays, 42 bases, in frame from base 1. TCR CDR3 regions were amplified from genomic DNA by multiplex PCR using the deep immunoSEQ assay. Extracted genomic DNA from each cell subset was spread evenly across all wells of several immunoSEQ 96-well plates, with each plate serving as a replicate. For sorted subsets, about 200 ng genomic DNA, equal to 30,000 to 35,000 T cell genomes, was loaded into each replicate PCR. Purified libraries were measured with a Qubit 3.0 fluorometer, size-checked on a Bioanalyzer 2100, and measured again with the KAPA Library Quantification kit. Every immunoSEQ 96-well plate was sequenced on a separate single-read 150-cycle Illumina NextSeq 550 flow cell. Turning to the authors' computational methods: The immunoSEQ output contained only junctional sequences without quality scores, so filtering could not match that applied to full-length reads. Sequences were annotated with PyIR, a Python wrapper for IgBLAST v1.9, using IMGT germline references to assign V/J genes and CDR3. Reads with weak V/J assignments (E-value above 1e-6), missing CDR3, stop codons, out-of-frame junctions, or ambiguous translated residues were removed. V3J clonotypes were defined as sequences sharing an identical inferred V gene, J gene, and CDR3 amino acid sequence. To compute the percentage overlap between repertoires, the number of shared unique clonotypes was divided by the size of the smaller repertoire. Richness of each repertoire was evaluated using RTK rarefaction, the Chao1 estimator, and Recon v2.1 estimates of unobserved clonotypes. For all TCRbeta clonotypes obtained by the gDNA method from a few donors, generation probabilities were computed with OLGA. TCRdb carries this immuneACCESS record with in-frame sequences only. Its versions omit some clonotypes, under half of them owing to an unresolved V gene in the studies checked, with the rest unexplained. The DNA was the basis for D and trimming; V, J and clone size are from that table. Counted in this sample were roughly 1,500,000 clones; approximately 98.5% of them appeared once. Over 0.3% of the sample rests with the top ten.

Rearrangement joined TRBV29-1 to TRBJ2-1; TRBD2 aligns with 12 central bases. Sequencing was done on a sample of naive CD4+ T cells sorted from blood. This sample's cell subset or site label indicates: CD45RA+ positively selected. The clonotype comes from a man aged 30 to 39 in good health. The nucleotides read TGCAGCGCCCGGACTAGCGGGAAAAGTCATGAGCAGTTCTTC. Translation gives CSARTSGKSHEQFF.